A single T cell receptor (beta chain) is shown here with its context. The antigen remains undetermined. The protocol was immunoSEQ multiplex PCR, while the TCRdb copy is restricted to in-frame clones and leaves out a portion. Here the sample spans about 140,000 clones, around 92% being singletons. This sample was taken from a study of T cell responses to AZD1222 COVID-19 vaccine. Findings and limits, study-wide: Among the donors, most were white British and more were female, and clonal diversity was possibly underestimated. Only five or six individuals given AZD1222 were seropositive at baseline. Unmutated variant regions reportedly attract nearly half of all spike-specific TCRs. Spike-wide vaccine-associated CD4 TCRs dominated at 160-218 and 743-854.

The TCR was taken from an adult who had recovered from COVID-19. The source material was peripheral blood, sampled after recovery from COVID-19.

This CDR3 is CASSPDRGQRNQPQHF. The DNA for the CDR3 is TGTGCCAGCAGCCCAGACAGGGGGCAGCGGAATCAGCCCCAGCATTTT. The chain uses TRBV7-8 and TRBJ1-5; 10 positions match TRBD1. V shed 5 bases, J shed 4 bases, and the junction held 8 bases outside the gene matches. The length of the CDR3 is 16 residues. CDR1 SGHVS and CDR2 FQNEAQ come from the germline V gene.